Listed below are T cell receptor beta chains from one sample, sequenced in a study of vaccination effects on CD4 cells after COVID-19. The antigens of these receptors remain unknown. TCRdb keeps only in-frame clones here, not all; method: immunoSEQ multiplex PCR. This sample has about 54,000 clones, with approximately 79% found just once. The material was CD4+ T cells from PBMCs cultured with HCoV-229E spike peptides, obtained before COVID-19 vaccination. Receptor source: a human donor who received a COVID-19 vaccine. CDR3s include the opening cysteine and the closing phenylalanine or tryptophan. The D gene is left open where the match is weak. Where a row states a size, it is once, few, many or the class of an expanded clone; other rows omit it.

DNA	CDR3	V	J	D	size
TGTGCCAGCAGCCTCCTTAGGGTCGATGAGCAGTTCTTC	CASSLLRVDEQFF	TRBV3-1/TRBV3-2	TRBJ2-1	-	-
TGTGCCACCAGTGGTCCGGCTAAGACCTCTGGGGCCAACGTCCTGACTTTC	CATSGPAKTSGANVLTF	TRBV24-1	TRBJ2-6	-	-
TGCGCCAGCCTCGCCCCATTAGACACCGGGGAGCTGTTTTTT	CASLAPLDTGELFF	TRBV10-2	TRBJ2-2	-	-
TGTGCCAGCAGCTTTATCGGGCTCGGTACTGAAGCTTTCTTT	CASSFIGLGTEAFF	TRBV11-2	TRBJ1-1	-	-
TGTGCCAGCAGCGCTGGGACAGGGGTATGGAACACTGAAGCTTTCTTT	CASSAGTGVWNTEAFF	TRBV11-1	TRBJ1-1	TRBD1	-
TGTGCCAGCAGCTTGCGAGAAGAGACCCAGTACTTC	CASSLREETQYF	TRBV5-5	TRBJ2-5	-	-
TGTGCCTGGAGTTGGAACGAAAAACTGTTTTTT	CAWSWNEKLFF	TRBV30	TRBJ1-4	-	-
TGTGCCAGCAGTTACTCGATGGTTCCGGGGGTAGATACGCAGTATTTT	CASSYSMVPGVDTQYF	TRBV6-5	TRBJ2-3	-	-
TGTGCCAGCAGCGTAGACGAAAGGGGGAACACTGAAGCTTTCTTT	CASSVDERGNTEAFF	TRBV9	TRBJ1-1	-	-
TGTGCCTGGAGTCTACAATCCCTGACAGGGGGAGATACGCAGTATTTT	CAWSLQSLTGGDTQYF	TRBV30	TRBJ2-3	TRBD1	-
TGCGCCAGCAGCTCGACAGGGGACTATGGCTACACCTTC	CASSSTGDYGYTF	TRBV5-1	TRBJ1-2	TRBD1	-
TGCAGCGTCGGAGTTTCCTATGGCTACACCTTC	CSVGVSYGYTF	TRBV29-1	TRBJ1-2	-	once
TGTGCCTGGAGTGTGTGGGCCGGCTCCTACAATGAGCAGTTCTTC	CAWSVWAGSYNEQFF	TRBV30	TRBJ2-1	-	-
TGCGCCAGCAGCTTGGGGTTGAACACTGAAGCTTTCTTT	CASSLGLNTEAFF	TRBV5-1	TRBJ1-1	-	-
TGTGCCAGCAGCTTATCTTACAATGAGCAGTTCTTC	CASSLSYNEQFF	TRBV28	TRBJ2-1	-	-
TGTGCCAGCAGCCAGGGGGACCCAAATATCTTTGAGCAGTTCTTC	CASSQGDPNIFEQFF	TRBV2	TRBJ2-1	TRBD1	-
TGTGCCAGCAGCCAAGGTCACGACTCTGGAAACACCATATATTTT	CASSQGHDSGNTIYF	TRBV3-1/TRBV3-2	TRBJ1-3	-	-
TGTGCCAGCAGCCAAGATTGGGGTTACAATGAGCAGTTCTTC	CASSQDWGYNEQFF	TRBV3-1/TRBV3-2	TRBJ2-1	-	-
TGTGCCAGCAGCGTAGATCGGGACCGTGAAGCTTTCTTT	CASSVDRDREAFF	TRBV6-6	TRBJ1-1	-	once
TGCAGCGTTGAAGGATTTAAGCGGGGGGCCACGACAGATACGCAGTATTTT	CSVEGFKRGATTDTQYF	TRBV29-1	TRBJ2-3	TRBD2	-
TGTGCCAGCAGCGACACCGGGACAGGGGAAGAGACCCAGTACTTC	CASSDTGTGEETQYF	TRBV6-2/TRBV6-3	TRBJ2-5	TRBD1	-
TGTGCCAGCAGTTACCGCCAGGACGTCCCCGACTATGGCTACACCTTC	CASSYRQDVPDYGYTF	TRBV6-2/TRBV6-3	TRBJ1-2	-	-
TGTGCCAGCAGCTTGGGGTCCATGCACTATGGCTACACCTTC	CASSLGSMHYGYTF	TRBV5-5	TRBJ1-2	-	-
TGTGCCAGCTCACCCCTTATGACAGATACGCAGTATTTT	CASSPLMTDTQYF	TRBV18	TRBJ2-3	-	-
TGCGCCAGCAGCACAGGGGACGGCTATGGCTACACCTTC	CASSTGDGYGYTF	TRBV5-1	TRBJ1-2	TRBD1	-
TGTGCCAGCAGTGAAGGAGGTGCAACTAATGAAAAACTGTTTTTT	CASSEGGATNEKLFF	TRBV2	TRBJ1-4	-	-
TGTGCCAGCAGGCAACCCCGGACAGGGACATTGCCAGCCACAGATACGCAGTATTTT	CASRQPRTGTLPATDTQYF	TRBV2	TRBJ2-3	TRBD1	-
TGTGCCAGCAGCTTCGTGGGACAGCTCTCTGGGGCCAACGTCCTGACTTTC	CASSFVGQLSGANVLTF	TRBV5-6	TRBJ2-6	TRBD1	-
TGCAGCGACAGGGGGACTTTCTCTGGGGCCAACGTCCTGACTTTC	CSDRGTFSGANVLTF	TRBV29-1	TRBJ2-6	TRBD1	-
TGTGCCAGCAGGAACCAGCGGGGGGGTGAGCAGTTCTTC	CASRNQRGGEQFF	TRBV6-5	TRBJ2-1	TRBD2	-
TGCGCCAGCAGTGGACAGGGTTTTACTGAAGCTTTCTTT	CASSGQGFTEAFF	TRBV10-1	TRBJ1-1	TRBD1	-
TGCGCCAGCAGTGTGGCAGGGGGCGGGTTGAGGGGCTACACCTTC	CASSVAGGGLRGYTF	TRBV10-2	TRBJ1-2	TRBD1	-
TGTGCCAGCAGCCCCCATGGAGGGGTAGACGGAAAACTGTTTTTT	CASSPHGGVDGKLFF	TRBV5-5	TRBJ1-4	-	-
TGCGCCAGCAAGATTGCCCCAGGAAGCTCCTACAATGAGCAGTTCTTC	CASKIAPGSSYNEQFF	TRBV10-2	TRBJ2-1	-	-
TGTGCCTGGAGGAAGGACTCTTACTCTGGAAACACCATATATTTT	CAWRKDSYSGNTIYF	TRBV30	TRBJ1-3	-	-
TGTGCCAGCTCACCACGTTTCTGGCCAGGGGGAAAAGAATATAGCAATCAGCCCCAGCATTTT	CASSPRFWPGGKEYSNQPQHF	TRBV18	TRBJ1-5	TRBD1	-
TGTGCCAGCAGTCCCCTAAAATCTAGCACAGATACGCAGTATTTT	CASSPLKSSTDTQYF	TRBV2	TRBJ2-3	-	-
TGTGCCAGCAGCCAAGGTTTTGGGGCCAACGTCCTGACTTTC	CASSQGFGANVLTF	TRBV3-1/TRBV3-2	TRBJ2-6	-	-
TGTGCCAGCAGCCCGTCATATAGCGGGGGGGCGAAAGATACGCAGTATTTT	CASSPSYSGGAKDTQYF	TRBV6-4	TRBJ2-3	TRBD2	-
TGTGCCAGCAGTTCACGGGGGCTAGGTAACTATGGCTACACCTTC	CASSSRGLGNYGYTF	TRBV27	TRBJ1-2	-	-
TGTGCCAGCAGCAAGGGGACAGGGGGCAGAGAAACTGAAGCTTTCTTT	CASSKGTGGRETEAFF	TRBV21-1	TRBJ1-1	-	-
TGTGCCAGTAGTATTCAATCCGGGGCAACTAATGAAAAACTGTTTTTT	CASSIQSGATNEKLFF	TRBV19	TRBJ1-4	-	-
TGTGCCAGCCCAAGGGGACTTGACAGGGTGTTAGCGGGGGGCAATGAGCAGTTCTTC	CASPRGLDRVLAGGNEQFF	TRBV5-8	TRBJ2-1	TRBD2	once
TGTGCCTGGAGTGTAACCGGGTGGGGCACCGGGGAGCTGTTTTTT	CAWSVTGWGTGELFF	TRBV30	TRBJ2-2	-	medium-sized
TGTGCCACCAGGGGACAGGGGAAACAGTCAGATACGCAGTATTTT	CATRGQGKQSDTQYF	TRBV24-1	TRBJ2-3	TRBD1	-
TGTGCCAGCAGCCCCGATGGGGGGCAAGCTTTCTTT	CASSPDGGQAFF	TRBV12-3/TRBV12-4	TRBJ1-1	-	-
TGTGCCAGCAGCTCTCGAGACAGTTCCTATGGCTACACCTTC	CASSSRDSSYGYTF	TRBV7-8	TRBJ1-2	-	-
TGTGCCTACTCAATGAACTATGGCTACACCTTC	CAYSMNYGYTF	TRBV30	TRBJ1-2	-	few
TGTGCCAGCTCACCGCCCGGGACAGGGAATCAGCCCCAGCATTTT	CASSPPGTGNQPQHF	TRBV18	TRBJ1-5	TRBD1	-
TGTGCCTGGAGTGTGGTCCGCACAGATACGCAGTATTTT	CAWSVVRTDTQYF	TRBV30	TRBJ2-3	-	-
TGTGCCTGGAGTGTACGGGGGCCAGATACGCAGTATTTT	CAWSVRGPDTQYF	TRBV30	TRBJ2-3	-	-
TGTGCCAGCAGTGTCACAGGGGACTCTAAGAGCTACACCTTC	CASSVTGDSKSYTF	TRBV28	TRBJ1-2	TRBD1	few
TGTGCCAGCTCAACGGACAAAGGGAATGAAGCTTTCTTT	CASSTDKGNEAFF	TRBV18	TRBJ1-1	-	-